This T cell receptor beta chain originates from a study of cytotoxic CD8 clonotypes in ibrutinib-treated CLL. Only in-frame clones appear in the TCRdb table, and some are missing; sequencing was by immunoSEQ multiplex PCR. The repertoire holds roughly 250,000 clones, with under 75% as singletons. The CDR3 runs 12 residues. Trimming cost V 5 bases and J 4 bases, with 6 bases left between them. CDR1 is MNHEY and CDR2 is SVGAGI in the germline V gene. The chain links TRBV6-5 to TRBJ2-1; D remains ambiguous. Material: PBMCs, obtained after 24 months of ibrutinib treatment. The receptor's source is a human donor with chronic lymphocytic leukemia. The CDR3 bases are TGTGCCAGCAGTCCCGGGTACAATGAGCAGTTCTTC. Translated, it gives CASSPGYNEQFF.